Listed below are T cell receptor beta chains from one sample, sequenced in a study of cytomegalovirus exposure and HLA in healthy donors. TCRdb keeps only in-frame clones here, not all; method: immunoSEQ multiplex PCR. The table has around 150,000 clones, about 72% seen once; the top ten hold approximately 2%. The sample taken for sequencing was PBMCs. The receptors originated from a man aged 35 to 55 in good health and CMV-seronegative. Both conserved end residues are part of each CDR3. Each record gives: D gene, V gene, clone size, J gene, CDR3 length, CDR3 protein, CDR3 DNA. A D gene is named only where the DNA matches it firmly. Clone size, where shown, is once, few, many, or a class for clones that have expanded.

d_call: -
v_call: TRBV5-1
clone_size: -
j_call: TRBJ2-7
cdr3_length: 15
cdr3_aa: CASSVPGVSSYEQYF
cdr3_nt: TGCGCCAGCAGCGTACCGGGAGTAAGCTCCTACGAGCAGTACTTC

d_call: TRBD1
v_call: TRBV6-6
clone_size: -
j_call: TRBJ2-7
cdr3_length: 15
cdr3_aa: CASRGGDRGIYEQYF
cdr3_nt: TGTGCCAGCAGGGGGGGGGACAGGGGGATATACGAGCAGTACTTC

d_call: -
v_call: TRBV9
clone_size: -
j_call: TRBJ1-2
cdr3_length: 13
cdr3_aa: CASSVQGGFGYTF
cdr3_nt: TGTGCCAGCAGCGTACAGGGTGGATTTGGCTACACCTTC

d_call: -
v_call: TRBV5-1
clone_size: -
j_call: TRBJ1-1
cdr3_length: 14
cdr3_aa: CASSPTGTNTEAFF
cdr3_nt: TGCGCCAGCAGTCCTACAGGTACTAACACTGAAGCTTTCTTT

d_call: -
v_call: TRBV28
clone_size: few
j_call: TRBJ2-7
cdr3_length: 11
cdr3_aa: CAAGQTYEQYF
cdr3_nt: TGTGCCGCCGGACAGACCTACGAGCAGTACTTC

d_call: -
v_call: TRBV5-6
clone_size: few
j_call: TRBJ2-7
cdr3_length: 16
cdr3_aa: CASSSGQAKFAYEQYF
cdr3_nt: TGTGCCAGCAGCTCCGGTCAGGCGAAGTTTGCCTACGAGCAGTACTTC

d_call: TRBD1
v_call: TRBV2
clone_size: -
j_call: TRBJ2-1
cdr3_length: 16
cdr3_aa: CASRRTGSSSYNEQFF
cdr3_nt: TGTGCCAGCAGACGGACAGGTTCAAGCTCCTACAATGAGCAGTTCTTC

d_call: TRBD1
v_call: TRBV18
clone_size: -
j_call: TRBJ1-2
cdr3_length: 19
cdr3_aa: CASSPFGPGQNLANYGYTF
cdr3_nt: TGTGCCAGCTCACCATTCGGACCGGGACAGAACTTAGCTAACTATGGCTACACCTTC

d_call: TRBD2
v_call: TRBV30
clone_size: -
j_call: TRBJ2-5
cdr3_length: 16
cdr3_aa: CAWEREEGTSKETQYF
cdr3_nt: TGTGCCTGGGAGAGGGAAGAAGGGACTAGCAAGGAGACCCAGTACTTC

d_call: TRBD1
v_call: TRBV5-1
clone_size: -
j_call: TRBJ2-3
cdr3_length: 15
cdr3_aa: CASSPGTVSTDTQYF
cdr3_nt: TGCGCCAGCAGCCCGGGGACAGTCAGCACAGATACGCAGTATTTT

d_call: -
v_call: TRBV6-1
clone_size: -
j_call: TRBJ1-5
cdr3_length: 14
cdr3_aa: CASRTDRLNQPQHF
cdr3_nt: TGTGCCAGCAGGACCGACAGGTTGAATCAGCCCCAGCATTTT

d_call: TRBD2
v_call: TRBV5-1
clone_size: -
j_call: TRBJ2-3
cdr3_length: 19
cdr3_aa: CASSFRVASGVFGTDTQYF
cdr3_nt: TGCGCCAGCAGCTTCCGTGTGGCTAGCGGGGTATTCGGTACAGATACGCAGTATTTT

d_call: TRBD2
v_call: TRBV2
clone_size: few
j_call: TRBJ2-1
cdr3_length: 13
cdr3_aa: CASSALAGPGKFF
cdr3_nt: TGTGCCAGCAGTGCTCTAGCGGGGCCCGGAAAGTTCTTC

d_call: TRBD1
v_call: TRBV5-1
clone_size: -
j_call: TRBJ1-1
cdr3_length: 16
cdr3_aa: CASSLNTQTGDTEAFF
cdr3_nt: TGCGCCAGCAGCTTAAACACCCAAACAGGGGACACTGAAGCTTTCTTT

d_call: -
v_call: TRBV28
clone_size: few
j_call: TRBJ2-7
cdr3_length: 11
cdr3_aa: CAAGQGGEQYF
cdr3_nt: TGTGCCGCAGGGCAGGGGGGCGAGCAGTACTTC

d_call: -
v_call: TRBV18
clone_size: -
j_call: TRBJ2-1
cdr3_length: 14
cdr3_aa: CASSFRERSNEQFF
cdr3_nt: TGTGCCAGCTCCTTCCGGGAGAGGTCGAATGAGCAGTTCTTC

d_call: -
v_call: TRBV19
clone_size: -
j_call: TRBJ2-5
cdr3_length: 13
cdr3_aa: CASSGGSQETQYF
cdr3_nt: TGTGCCAGTAGTGGGGGGTCGCAAGAGACCCAGTACTTC

d_call: TRBD2
v_call: TRBV30
clone_size: few
j_call: TRBJ2-3
cdr3_length: 13
cdr3_aa: CAFEAGVTDTQYF
cdr3_nt: TGTGCCTTTGAAGCGGGAGTTACAGATACGCAGTATTTT

d_call: TRBD2
v_call: TRBV9
clone_size: -
j_call: TRBJ2-3
cdr3_length: 16
cdr3_aa: CASSGRIAGDTDTQYF
cdr3_nt: TGTGCCAGCAGCGGCCGAATAGCGGGAGACACAGATACGCAGTATTTT

d_call: -
v_call: TRBV29-1
clone_size: -
j_call: TRBJ2-1
cdr3_length: 12
cdr3_aa: CSVEVAYNEQFF
cdr3_nt: TGCAGCGTTGAGGTGGCTTACAATGAGCAGTTCTTC

d_call: TRBD2
v_call: TRBV29-1
clone_size: -
j_call: TRBJ2-1
cdr3_length: 15
cdr3_aa: CSGWTSGSSYNEQFF
cdr3_nt: TGCAGCGGCTGGACTAGCGGGTCATCCTACAATGAGCAGTTCTTC

d_call: TRBD1
v_call: TRBV7-2
clone_size: few
j_call: TRBJ2-2
cdr3_length: 16
cdr3_aa: CASSLVGTGVAGELFF
cdr3_nt: TGTGCCAGCAGCTTAGTAGGGACAGGGGTGGCCGGGGAGCTGTTTTTT

d_call: -
v_call: TRBV19
clone_size: -
j_call: TRBJ1-2
cdr3_length: 13
cdr3_aa: CASSIETDYGYTF
cdr3_nt: TGTGCCAGTAGTATAGAGACTGATTATGGCTACACCTTC

d_call: TRBD1
v_call: TRBV6-1
clone_size: few
j_call: TRBJ1-2
cdr3_length: 16
cdr3_aa: CASSEPTGGANYGYTF
cdr3_nt: TGTGCCAGCAGTGAACCGACAGGGGGAGCTAACTATGGCTACACCTTC

d_call: TRBD2
v_call: TRBV19
clone_size: -
j_call: TRBJ2-1
cdr3_length: 15
cdr3_aa: CASSIGSGGRNEQFF
cdr3_nt: TGTGCCAGTAGTATCGGTAGCGGGGGTCGGAATGAGCAGTTCTTC

d_call: TRBD1
v_call: TRBV18
clone_size: -
j_call: TRBJ2-7
cdr3_length: 17
cdr3_aa: CASSPPAGTGSQYEQYF
cdr3_nt: TGTGCCAGCTCACCACCTGCCGGGACAGGGAGTCAATACGAGCAGTACTTC

d_call: -
v_call: TRBV6-1
clone_size: once
j_call: TRBJ1-5
cdr3_length: 14
cdr3_aa: CASSAVRSNQPQHF
cdr3_nt: TGTGCCAGCAGCGCCGTGCGTAGCAATCAGCCCCAGCATTTT

d_call: TRBD2
v_call: TRBV2
clone_size: -
j_call: TRBJ2-5
cdr3_length: 14
cdr3_aa: CASINREGPETQYF
cdr3_nt: TGTGCCAGCATTAACCGGGAGGGCCCAGAGACCCAGTACTTC

d_call: TRBD1
v_call: TRBV6-1
clone_size: -
j_call: TRBJ2-1
cdr3_length: 15
cdr3_aa: CASSTRTGGYNEQFF
cdr3_nt: TGTGCCAGCAGTACCCGGACAGGGGGTTACAATGAGCAGTTCTTC

d_call: -
v_call: TRBV4-1
clone_size: -
j_call: TRBJ2-3
cdr3_length: 17
cdr3_aa: CASSQPLASPSTDTQYF
cdr3_nt: TGCGCCAGCAGCCAACCCCTGGCTAGCCCTAGCACAGATACGCAGTATTTT

d_call: -
v_call: TRBV25-1
clone_size: -
j_call: TRBJ2-1
cdr3_length: 14
cdr3_aa: CASSEQGVSNEQFF
cdr3_nt: TGTGCCAGCAGTGAACAGGGTGTTAGCAATGAGCAGTTCTTC

d_call: -
v_call: TRBV6-1
clone_size: -
j_call: TRBJ1-2
cdr3_length: 13
cdr3_aa: CASSAVQGNGYTF
cdr3_nt: TGTGCCAGCAGTGCCGTGCAGGGGAATGGCTACACCTTC

d_call: TRBD2
v_call: TRBV10-1
clone_size: -
j_call: TRBJ2-3
cdr3_length: 16
cdr3_aa: CASSESGAGVADTQYF
cdr3_nt: TGCGCCAGCAGTGAGTCGGGAGCGGGGGTGGCAGATACGCAGTATTTT

d_call: TRBD2
v_call: TRBV5-6
clone_size: -
j_call: TRBJ2-5
cdr3_length: 16
cdr3_aa: CASSLVGSGGQETQYF
cdr3_nt: TGTGCCAGCAGCTTGGTGGGTAGCGGGGGCCAAGAGACCCAGTACTTC

d_call: -
v_call: TRBV7-9
clone_size: -
j_call: TRBJ1-1
cdr3_length: 14
cdr3_aa: CASTSGGGNTEAFF
cdr3_nt: TGTGCCAGCACCTCCGGAGGTGGGAACACTGAAGCTTTCTTT

d_call: TRBD1
v_call: TRBV13
clone_size: -
j_call: TRBJ2-1
cdr3_length: 14
cdr3_aa: CASSWGQGHNEQFF
cdr3_nt: TGTGCCAGCAGCTGGGGACAGGGACACAATGAGCAGTTCTTC

d_call: TRBD2
v_call: TRBV7-3
clone_size: -
j_call: TRBJ2-3
cdr3_length: 16
cdr3_aa: CASSLIAGASTDTQYF
cdr3_nt: TGTGCCAGCAGCTTAATAGCGGGGGCGAGCACAGATACGCAGTATTTT

d_call: -
v_call: TRBV10-2
clone_size: -
j_call: TRBJ1-1
cdr3_length: 17
cdr3_aa: CASSESRVRSQLPEAFF
cdr3_nt: TGCGCCAGCAGTGAGTCGAGGGTCCGTTCTCAACTGCCTGAAGCTTTCTTT

d_call: -
v_call: TRBV9
clone_size: -
j_call: TRBJ2-7
cdr3_length: 15
cdr3_aa: CASSVAGTQAYEQYF
cdr3_nt: TGTGCCAGCAGCGTAGCTGGGACACAAGCCTACGAGCAGTACTTC

d_call: -
v_call: TRBV6-4
clone_size: -
j_call: TRBJ2-1
cdr3_length: 16
cdr3_aa: CASSLDSGGSYNEQFF
cdr3_nt: TGTGCCAGCAGTCTCGACTCAGGAGGGTCCTACAATGAGCAGTTCTTC

d_call: TRBD1
v_call: TRBV4-1
clone_size: -
j_call: TRBJ1-1
cdr3_length: 16
cdr3_aa: CASSQGQGKRNTEAFF
cdr3_nt: TGCGCCAGCAGCCAGGGACAGGGGAAACGGAACACTGAAGCTTTCTTT

d_call: TRBD2
v_call: TRBV10-3
clone_size: -
j_call: TRBJ2-1
cdr3_length: 14
cdr3_aa: CAIKQAGGYNEQFF
cdr3_nt: TGTGCCATCAAACAAGCGGGGGGATACAATGAGCAGTTCTTC